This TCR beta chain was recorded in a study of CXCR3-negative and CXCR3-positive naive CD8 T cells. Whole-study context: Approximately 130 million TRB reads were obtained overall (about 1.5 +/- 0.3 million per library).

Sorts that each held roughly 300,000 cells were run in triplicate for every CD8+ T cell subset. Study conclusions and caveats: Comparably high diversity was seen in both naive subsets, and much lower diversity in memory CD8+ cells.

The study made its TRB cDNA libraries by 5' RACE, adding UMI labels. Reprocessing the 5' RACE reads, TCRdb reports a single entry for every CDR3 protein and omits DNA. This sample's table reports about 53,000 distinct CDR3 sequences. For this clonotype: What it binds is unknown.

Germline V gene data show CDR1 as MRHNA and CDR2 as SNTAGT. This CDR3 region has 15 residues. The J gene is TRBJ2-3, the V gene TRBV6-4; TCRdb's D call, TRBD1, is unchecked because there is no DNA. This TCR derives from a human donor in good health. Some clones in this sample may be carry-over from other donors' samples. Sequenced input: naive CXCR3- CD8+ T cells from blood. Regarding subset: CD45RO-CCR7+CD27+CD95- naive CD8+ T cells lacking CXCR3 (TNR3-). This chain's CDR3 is CASSDDSGATDTQYF.